The T cell receptor (beta chain) described here comes from a study of blood T cell repertoires in COVID-19. As for the study in general: Whether acute or convalescent, the COVID-19 samples came from the United States, Italy and Spain.

How the authors handled the data: Using reference gene primer amplification, nucleated cell counts were estimated. Here immunoSEQ multiplex PCR was the method, and the copy in TCRdb shows in-frame clones only, minus some. Clone size and V and J calls were adopted from that table, with D and trimming inferred from the DNA. The table lists 100,000 to 150,000 clones, about 79% of them singletons. The CDR3 has 13 amino acids. Germline V gene data show CDR1 as ENHRY and CDR2 as SYGVKD. Trimming took 4 bases from V and 5 from J, leaving 12 bases between them. The origin of this receptor is a man aged 40-55 years with active or convalescent COVID-19. Material for sequencing was peripheral blood. This chain joins TRBV10-3 and TRBJ2-7, with a tentative D call TRBD1 (6 bases). CDR3 sequence (DNA): TGTGCCATCAGTGTTGGGACAAGTAACGAGCAGTACTTC. It codes for CAISVGTSNEQYF.